The 22 T cell receptor beta chains in this list originate from one sample, sequenced in a study of shared clonotypes between healthy human individuals. The data were produced by immunoSEQ multiplex PCR, yet TCRdb's version contains in-frame clones alone and is incomplete. The sample carries roughly 2,500,000 clones, approximately 93% recorded once. Sequencing was performed on naive CD4+ T cells from PBMCs. Subset here: CD45RA+ positively selected. The receptors stem from a man aged 18 to 29 in good health. Some clones in this sample may be carry-over from other donors' samples.

The J gene is TRBJ1-4, the V gene TRBV25-1; tentatively, D is TRBD1 (5 bases). The CDR3 covers 13 residues. Germline V CDR1 and CDR2: MGHDK, SYGVNS. Trimming shortened V by 4 bases and J by 8 bases, and 11 bases separated the two germline ends. The CDR3 DNA is TGTGCCAGCAGTGTCAGGGAGGCGGAAAAACTGTTTTTT. Residues: CASSVREAEKLFF.

With respect to this clone: Additional DNA sequences in this sample encode the identical CDR3. The chain employs TRBV7-9 and TRBJ2-2, with D perhaps matching TRBD1 (5 bases). The CDR3 contains 14 residues. V lost 0 bases and J lost 5, with 7 bases in between. Germline V gene sequence: CDR1 SEHNR, CDR2 FQNEAQ (reference sequence). CDR3 loop: CASSLASGTGELFF. The CDR3 DNA reads as TGTGCCAGCAGCTTAGCGTCAGGGACCGGGGAGCTGTTTTTT.

This chain connects TRBV5-4 to TRBJ1-2; perhaps TRBD1 as D (5 bases). The CDR3 is made up of 15 amino acids. The germline gives CDR1 SGHNT, CDR2 YYREEE (reference sequence). With 4 bases removed from V and 1 base from J, the gap between germline ends came to 14 bases. This chain's CDR3 is CASSEFWGNNYGYTF. CDR3 sequence (DNA): TGTGCCAGCAGCGAGTTTTGGGGGAATAACTATGGCTACACCTTC.

DNA for the CDR3: TGTGCCAGCAGTGACCGGGACAGGGAAACAGATACGCAGTATTTT. Its translation is CASSDRDRETDTQYF. The chain employs TRBV6-1 and TRBJ2-3; 9 bases line up with TRBD1. The CDR3 covers 15 residues. CDR1 and CDR2 (germline): MNHNS, SASEGT. J gave up 3 bases and V 3 bases, and 4 bases lay outside the gene matches.

This chain connects TRBV30 to TRBJ1-3; D unclear. V was trimmed by 2 bases and J by 7 bases, leaving 6 bases between them. The length of the CDR3 is 11 residues. Germline V CDR1 and CDR2: GTSNPN, SVGIG (reference sequence). CDR3 sequence: CAWSRRNTIYF. The CDR3 nucleotides read TGTGCCTGGAGTAGGAGGAACACCATATATTTT.

The genes are TRBV19 and TRBJ2-3; 7 bases line up with TRBD2. J lost 6 bases, V lost 7 bases, and 7 bases had no gene match. The CDR3 runs 13 residues. Germline CDR1 is LNHDA and CDR2 is SQIVND (reference sequence). The CDR3 region is CASNLHGGDTQYF. The CDR3 region has the DNA TGTGCCAGTAATCTCCACGGGGGGGATACGCAGTATTTT.

V and J are TRBV7-9 and TRBJ2-1; unclear D gene. The CDR3 totals 15 residues. V lost 1 base and J 0 bases, leaving 7 bases between the germline ends. Germline-derived CDR1 and CDR2 are SEHNR and FQNEAQ (reference sequence). CDR3 DNA: TGTGCCAGCAGCTTAGGAGTAACCTCCTACAATGAGCAGTTCTTC. Translating it yields CASSLGVTSYNEQFF.

The V gene is TRBV9, the J gene TRBJ2-7; 8 bases agree with TRBD2. Per the germline V gene, CDR1 is SGDLS and CDR2 is YYNGEE. Trimming removed 0 bases from V and 3 bases from J; junction bases left unmatched: 5. This CDR3 spans 15 amino acids. CDR3: CASSVGAGAVYEQYF. In DNA form, the CDR3 reads TGTGCCAGCAGCGTAGGAGCGGGAGCAGTCTACGAGCAGTACTTC.

This chain links TRBV4-1 with TRBJ2-5; D is unresolved. The V and J ends lost 0 bases and 7 bases respectively, with 12 bases between them. The CDR3 consists of 14 residues. The germline V gene has CDR1 MGHRA and CDR2 YSYEKL. The CDR3 protein is CASSQDNSPRTQYF. The CDR3 DNA is TGCGCCAGCAGCCAAGATAACAGTCCACGGACCCAGTACTTC.

This clone occurred a few times. The chain recombines TRBV4-2 with TRBJ1-2; D not resolved. V was clipped by 1 base and J by 0 bases, with 9 bases between them. The CDR3 consists of 15 residues. Germline CDR1 and CDR2: LGHNA and YNFKEQ. The CDR3 coding sequence is TGTGCCAGCAGCCAAGGGGCCAACACTAACTATGGCTACACCTTC. Its translation is CASSQGANTNYGYTF.

Worth noting for this clone: This CDR3 is also generated by other DNA sequences in the sample. The rearrangement joins TRBV18 to TRBJ1-4, with D hard to call. Germline V gives CDR1 KGHSH, CDR2 LQKENI. The V gene lost 4 bases and the J gene lost 3 bases, with 6 bases spanning the gap. This CDR3 region has 13 residues. The CDR3 region is CASSRDSNEKLFF. The CDR3 nucleotides read TGTGCCAGCTCACGCGACTCTAATGAAAAACTGTTTTTT.

The gene calls are TRBV29-1 and TRBJ1-2; D possibly corresponds to TRBD1 (6 bases). Germline CDR1 SQVTM, CDR2 ANQGSEA. V was cut by 0 bases and J by 6 bases, with 14 bases left in between. The CDR3 contains 14 residues. The CDR3 region is CSVEDLRGVNGYTF. CDR3 DNA sequence: TGCAGCGTTGAAGATCTGAGGGGGGTAAATGGCTACACCTTC.

The chain recombines TRBV30 with TRBJ2-7; 11 bases agree with TRBD2. Germline V CDR1 and CDR2: GTSNPN, SVGIG (reference sequence). The CDR3 has 15 amino acids. The V segment lost 0 bases and the J segment 5 bases; nucleotides outside the gene matches: 6. The CDR3 protein is CAWSVSLAGGHEQYF. Here the CDR3 DNA reads TGTGCCTGGAGTGTAAGTCTAGCGGGAGGCCACGAGCAGTACTTC.

Note on this clone: Other DNA sequences in the sample encode the same CDR3. V usage is TRBV27 and J usage is TRBJ2-3; D call uncertain. The germline V and J ends were trimmed by 5 bases and 4 bases, with 7 bases remaining between them. The germline CDR1 and CDR2 sequences are MNHEY and SMNVEV (reference sequence). CDR3 length: 12 amino acids. This chain's CDR3 is CASSPAPDTQYF. The CDR3 nucleotides read TGTGCCAGCAGTCCCGCCCCAGATACGCAGTATTTT.

This clone came up once. CDR3 in DNA: TGTGCCAGCAGTCTCGGGGGGGTAAATCAGCCCCAGCATTTT. Translated: CASSLGGVNQPQHF. The chain couples TRBV6-5 to TRBJ1-5, with D possibly TRBD1 on 5 matching bases. Trimming took off 5 bases at V and 4 bases at J, with 12 bases between the two ends. CDR1 and CDR2 from the germline V gene are MNHEY and SVGAGI. This CDR3 comprises 14 residues.

The genes are TRBV2 and TRBJ2-2; D is unclear. The CDR3 is 14 amino acids. Per germline, CDR1 SNHLY and CDR2 FYNNEI. Trimming shortened V by 4 bases and J by 2 bases, and 8 bases separated the two germline ends. In nucleotides, the CDR3 is TGTGCCAGCAGTGGGTTTAGTAACACCGGGGAGCTGTTTTTT. It translates to CASSGFSNTGELFF.

The gene calls are TRBV7-3 and TRBJ2-3, with 8 nucleotides matching TRBD1. The CDR3 is 16 residues long. CDR1 and CDR2 (germline): SGHTA, FQGTGA. J gave up 1 base and V 4 bases, and 7 bases lay outside the gene matches. In nucleotides, the CDR3 is TGTGCCAGCAGCTCTCCGCAGACAGGGGGCACAGATACGCAGTATTTT. This encodes CASSSPQTGGTDTQYF.

There are a few counts of this clone. The same CDR3 also results from other DNA sequences found in this sample. The chain has TRBV19 and TRBJ1-5, with D uncertain. V was cut by 2 bases and J by 2 bases, with 4 bases left in between. In germline, CDR1 is LNHDA, CDR2 SQIVND (reference sequence). The CDR3 is 13 amino acids. The CDR3 reads CASSIRGNQPQHF. For the CDR3, the DNA is TGTGCCAGTAGTATAAGGGGCAATCAGCCCCAGCATTTT.

V is TRBV4-1 and J is TRBJ1-1; TRBD1 aligns across 7 bases. CDR1 and CDR2 (germline): MGHRA, YSYEKL. CDR3 size: 14 residues. Unmatched junction bases numbered 7, after V lost 2 bases and J lost 7 bases. The CDR3 coding sequence is TGCGCCAGCAGCCAATTAGGGGCAGGGGGTGAAGCTTTCTTT. Amino acids: CASSQLGAGGEAFF.

This clone has just one count. The chain recombines TRBV7-2 with TRBJ2-1; TRBD2 aligns across 7 bases. From germline, CDR1 is SGHTA and CDR2 FQGNSA. Unmatched junction bases numbered 13, after V lost 11 bases and J lost 3 bases. The CDR3 contains 15 residues. CDR3 coding DNA: TGTGCCGTACCCCAGGGCGGGAGCATCTACAATGAGCAGTTCTTC. Residues: CAVPQGGSIYNEQFF.

This sequence joins TRBV18 and TRBJ2-1, with 7 bases identical to TRBD2. Germline V gene lookup returns CDR1 KGHSH and CDR2 LQKENI. CDR3 size: 17 residues. V lost 2 bases to trimming and J lost 6 bases; unmatched junction nucleotides: 13. DNA of the CDR3: TGTGCCAGCTCACCAGGAGAGGGCGGGAGTTTTCTCAATGAGCAGTTCTTC. Its translation: CASSPGEGGSFLNEQFF.

For this clone: This same CDR3 is encoded by further DNA sequences in the sample. The chain employs TRBV6-6 and TRBJ1-2; no firm D call. Deletions cut 2 bases from V and 2 bases from J, with 9 bases between. The CDR3 contains 14 residues. Germline lookup yields CDR1 MNHNY and CDR2 SVGAGI (reference sequence). CDR3 sequence: CASSYNRGNYGYTF. The CDR3 region has the DNA TGTGCCAGCAGTTACAACAGAGGAAACTATGGCTACACCTTC.